The present TCR beta chain was sequenced within a study of breast tumors, draining lymph nodes, adjacent tissues. Each CDR3 protein is one row after TCRdb ran MiXCR on the multiplex PCR reads. The data contain over 150,000 distinct CDR3 sequences, 30% to 40% of them seen just once; the ten biggest clones take up roughly 4%. The CDR3 sequence is 14 residues long. Trimming cost V 4 bases and J 4 bases; bases outside gene matches: 3. Samples came from axillary lymph nodes draining the breast cancer. Broader study findings: Data fit most tumor T cells coming from lymph node, expanding in tumor. That most tumor T cells come from lymph nodes remained unproven.

Remarks on this clonotype: Its antigen remains unknown.

The specimen sequenced was axillary lymph node tissue. This chain links TRBV12-3 or TRBV12-4 with TRBJ2-4; TRBD1 agrees at 8 bases. The TCR sequence derives from a female donor with breast cancer. Some clones in this sample may be carry-over from other donors' samples. CDR3 sequence: CASSSWTGKNIQYF. The CDR3 nucleotides read TGTGCCAGCAGTTCCTGGACAGGGAAAAACATTCAGTACTTC.